The 26 T cell receptor beta chains listed next were all sequenced from one sample in a study of T cells after yellow fever vaccination (dated by TCRdb to the late 2010s). Library construction relied on 5' RACE. The data were produced on an Illumina HiSeq 2500. Through fastp at Q25 and MiXCR, TCRdb rebuilt clones from the public reads, retaining in-frame beta chains. Each CDR3 protein appears once, grouped with its most common genes and DNA. The sample table contains 500,000 to 650,000 distinct CDR3 sequences; only one count was recorded for approximately 13% of them. The top ten constitute under 15% of the sample. The sample's treatment or condition, from its label and the paper: live attenuated yellow fever vaccine strain. Sequences were derived from PBMCs, sampled on the day of the yellow fever booster vaccination. These receptors originate from a man aged 25 to 45 who received the YFV17D yellow fever vaccine.

This clonotype was seen a handful of times. The CDR3 DNA reads TGTGCCAGCTCACCTGATATGGACGGCGGTGAGCAGTTCTTC. Translating gives CASSPDMDGGEQFF. This chain joins TRBV18 and TRBJ2-1; D is unresolved. The CDR3 is 14 amino acids. Germline V CDR1 and CDR2: KGHSH, LQKENI. The V end lost 3 bases, the J end lost 9 bases, and 15 bases lay between the germline ends.

The genes are TRBV5-6 and TRBJ1-2, with 12 positions matching TRBD1. Germline V gene lookup returns CDR1 SGHDT and CDR2 YYEEEE. V gave up 2 bases and J gave up 7 bases; unmatched junction bases: 12. The CDR3 runs to 17 residues. CDR3 DNA sequence: TGTGCCAGCAGCTTTCGAGGGACAGGGGGCGTATCAGGTGGCTACACCTTC. Its protein is CASSFRGTGGVSGGYTF.

J is TRBJ2-7 and V is TRBV6-2 or TRBV6-3; TRBD2 is a possible D gene (6 bases). The CDR3 totals 15 residues. With 0 bases removed from V and 3 bases from J, the gap between germline ends came to 12 bases. The germline V gene encodes CDR1 MNHEY and CDR2 SVGEGT. DNA for the CDR3: TGTGCCAGCAGTTACTCGGTACTAGCCCACTACGAGCAGTACTTC. Translating gives CASSYSVLAHYEQYF.

This clonotype was counted between two and nine times. The chain recombines TRBV20-1 with TRBJ2-5; the D gene could be TRBD1 or TRBD2 (6 bases each). This CDR3 contains 12 residues. V was cut by 7 bases and J by 2 bases, with 11 bases left in between. Germline V gives CDR1 DFQATT, CDR2 SNEGSKA (reference sequence). CDR3 sequence reads: CSGRGPQETQYF. The CDR3 DNA reads as TGCAGTGGTCGGGGGCCTCAAGAGACCCAGTACTTC.

This clonotype has just a few counts. The V and J genes are TRBV27 and TRBJ2-1; 14 bases line up with TRBD2. The V segment lost 4 bases and the J segment 10 bases; nucleotides outside the gene matches: 6. The germline gives CDR1 MNHEY, CDR2 SMNVEV (reference sequence). This CDR3 spans 15 amino acids. CDR3 nucleotide sequence: TGTGCCAGCAGTTACAGACTAGCGGGAGGGCGGGAGCAGTTCTTC. It is translated as CASSYRLAGGREQFF.

In its sample, this clonotype was seen a few times. The V call is TRBV20-1, the J call TRBJ2-7; 13 bases fit TRBD2. The germline CDR1 and CDR2 sequences are DFQATT and SNEGSKA (reference sequence). Trimming took 5 bases from V and 8 from J; bases not matched to a gene: 12. The CDR3 consists of 15 residues. CDR3 DNA sequence: TGCAGTGCTCCAGTGGTATGGACTAGCGGGAGTAAGCAGTACTTC. Translating gives CSAPVVWTSGSKQYF.

V usage is TRBV7-9 and J usage is TRBJ2-7, with 8 bases aligning to TRBD1. The germline CDR1 and CDR2 sequences are SEHNR and FQNEAQ (reference sequence). The ends lost 1 base at V and 2 bases at J; junction bases unmatched: 4. The CDR3 sequence is 15 residues long. The CDR3 DNA is TGTGCCAGCAGCTTAGGACAGGGGTCGACCTACGAGCAGTACTTC. It encodes CASSLGQGSTYEQYF.

The V gene is TRBV7-2, the J gene TRBJ2-2; D gene ambiguous. Trimming removed 3 bases at V and 6 bases at J, with 11 bases between. This CDR3 has 14 residues. Looked up from germline, CDR1 is SGHTA and CDR2 is FQGNSA. This CDR3 reads CASSFQTLPGELFF. In nucleotides, the CDR3 is TGTGCCAGCAGCTTCCAGACTTTACCCGGGGAGCTGTTTTTT.

The chain carries TRBV6-5 and TRBJ2-7, with 7 bases identical to TRBD1. The germline V gene has CDR1 MNHEY and CDR2 SVGAGI. V was pared by 0 bases and J by 2 bases, with 4 bases of the junction left unmatched. The CDR3 spans 15 residues. In DNA form, the CDR3 reads TGTGCCAGCAGTTACTCGGCAGGGGGAACCTACGAGCAGTACTTC. Its protein is CASSYSAGGTYEQYF.

The J gene is TRBJ1-1, the V gene TRBV18; D is ambiguous. This CDR3 spans 15 amino acids. CDR1 KGHSH and CDR2 LQKENI come from the germline V gene. V was trimmed by 3 bases and J by 5 bases, leaving 16 bases between them. CDR3 loop: CASSPPSRELTEAFF. CDR3 DNA sequence: TGTGCCAGCTCACCGCCGTCCCGCGAGTTAACTGAAGCTTTCTTT.

V usage is TRBV4-3 and J usage is TRBJ2-1; D unclear. The ends were cut back, 6 bases at V and 8 bases at J, with 14 bases in the middle. Germline loops: CDR1 LGHNA, CDR2 YSLEER. The CDR3 totals 13 residues. The CDR3 DNA is TGCGCCAGCAGTTCGCATCCGGTCCATGAGCAGTTCTTC. This translates into CASSSHPVHEQFF.

The rearrangement joins TRBV7-2 to TRBJ2-7, with 7 nucleotides matching TRBD1. V lost 4 bases and J lost 4; bases outside the gene matches: 10. The germline V gene has CDR1 SGHTA and CDR2 FQGNSA. The CDR3 extends over 15 amino acids. CDR3 protein: CASSWSRDRGYEQYF. As DNA, the CDR3 is TGTGCCAGCAGCTGGAGCCGGGACAGAGGATACGAGCAGTACTTC.

The chain has TRBV7-2 and TRBJ2-7; D is possibly TRBD2 (6 bases). V was shortened by 6 bases and J by 0 bases, with 18 bases between the two germline ends. Germline lookup yields CDR1 SGHTA and CDR2 FQGNSA. The CDR3 has 16 amino acids. Here the CDR3 DNA reads TGTGCCAGCAGTTTCTCCGGGACTCGAAGCTCCTACGAGCAGTACTTC. Its translation: CASSFSGTRSSYEQYF. The full variable domain, in which reference TRBV7-2 and TRBJ2-7 provide the parts outside the CDR3, is GAGVSQSPSNKVTEKGKDVELRCDPISGHTALYWYRQSLGQGLEFLIYFQGNSAPDKSGLPSDRFSAERTGGSVSTLTIQRTQQEDSAVYLCASSFSGTRSSYEQYFGPGTRLTVT.

The genes are TRBV5-1 and TRBJ2-3; D uncertain. The V and J ends lost 4 bases and 5 bases respectively, with 17 bases between them. Germline-derived CDR1 and CDR2 are SGHRS and YFSETQ. The CDR3 spans 15 residues. CDR3 sequence (DNA): TGCGCCAGCAGCCTGGAAGGCCACCACGGAGATACGCAGTATTTT. The encoded protein is CASSLEGHHGDTQYF.

This clonotype was observed a handful of times. The chain is built from TRBV20-1 and TRBJ2-3; 9 bases agree with TRBD2. CDR3 length equals 16 residues. The V gene end was trimmed by 5 bases and the J gene end by 6 bases; junction bases not matched to a gene: 15. Germline CDR1 is DFQATT and CDR2 is SNEGSKA (reference sequence). CDR3 sequence reads: CSAPRALAGSFDTQYF. DNA for the CDR3: TGCAGTGCTCCTAGGGCGCTAGCGGGAAGTTTTGATACGCAGTATTTT.

Only a few counts were recorded for this clonotype. This sequence joins TRBV21-1 and TRBJ2-1; the table's D call of TRBD2 was not tested on the DNA. TRBV21-1 is given as a pseudogene. This CDR3 has 14 residues. The chain's CDR3 is CASSNLTAEGEQFF. CDR3 sequence (DNA): TGTGCCAGCAGCAACCTTACGGCAGAGGGTGAGCAGTTCTTC.

In the case of this clonotype: At one end the junction does not follow the germline gene, possibly because of a read error. V is TRBV7-9 and J is TRBJ1-5, with 8 bases that match TRBD1. The CDR3 has 15 amino acids. Germline V CDR1 and CDR2: SEHNR, FQNEAQ (reference sequence). For the CDR3, the DNA is TGTACCAGCAGCTTGACAGGGGTCGGCAATCAGCCCCAGCATTTT. This sequence encodes CTSSLTGVGNQPQHF.

J is TRBJ1-2 and V is TRBV7-9; D is perhaps TRBD1 (5 bases). CDR3 length: 16 amino acids. Trimming pared 0 bases from V and 6 bases from J, leaving 17 bases between. The germline V gene has CDR1 SEHNR and CDR2 FQNEAQ (reference sequence). CDR3 DNA: TGTGCCAGCAGCTTAGCGGGAACCGGGACCCTTGATGGCTACACCTTC. It specifies CASSLAGTGTLDGYTF.

The chain has TRBV10-3 and TRBJ2-2; TRBD1 matches 7 bases. The V and J ends lost 6 bases and 3 bases, in that order; junction bases with no gene match: 7. The germline CDR1 and CDR2 sequences are ENHRY and SYGVKD. This CDR3 is built from 15 residues. The CDR3 coding sequence is TGTGCCATCAGCGACAGGGTTAGGGACACCGGGGAGCTGTTTTTT. Protein product: CAISDRVRDTGELFF.

The chain joins TRBV7-2 to TRBJ2-2, with D hard to call. V lost 3 bases and J 3 bases, leaving 17 bases between the germline ends. Germline CDR1 reads SGHTA; CDR2 reads FQGNSA. The CDR3 consists of 17 residues. CDR3 DNA sequence: TGTGCCAGCAGCTTCTCAATGCAGGCGTCGCACACCGGGGAGCTGTTTTTT. Translating gives CASSFSMQASHTGELFF.

The chain joins TRBV29-1 to TRBJ2-5, with D hard to call. The V gene lost 2 bases and the J gene lost 4 bases, with 8 bases spanning the gap. CDR3 length equals 12 residues. The germline gives CDR1 SQVTM, CDR2 ANQGSEA. The CDR3, as DNA: TGCAGCGTTGAAAGAATAAGAGAGACCCAGTACTTC. Protein sequence: CSVERIRETQYF.

CDR3: CASKRSGELFF. The DNA for the CDR3 is TGTGCCAGCAAGCGGTCCGGGGAGCTGTTTTTT. The chain uses TRBV2 and TRBJ2-2, with D possibly TRBD2 on 5 matching bases. This CDR3 has 11 residues. Germline assignment: CDR1 SNHLY and CDR2 FYNNEI. V shed 7 bases and J shed 6 bases, with 6 bases lying between them.

V usage is TRBV7-6 and J usage is TRBJ2-3; TRBD2 agrees at 12 bases. The CDR3 spans 17 residues. Germline loops: CDR1 SGHVS, CDR2 FNYEAQ. The J segment lost 5 bases and the V segment lost 3 bases, leaving 9 bases of the junction unmatched. CDR3 sequence (DNA): TGTGCCAGCAGCTTTGGGCTAGCGGGAGGGCCGCAAGATACGCAGTATTTT. This gives the protein CASSFGLAGGPQDTQYF.

In this sample, this clonotype turned up a few times. The chain links TRBV29-1 to TRBJ2-1; unclear D gene. V was clipped by 7 bases and J by 8 bases, with 12 bases between them. CDR1 and CDR2 from the germline V gene are SQVTM and ANQGSEA. This CDR3 is 11 amino acids long. Here the CDR3 DNA reads TGCAGCGAACAAGTGGGCCATGAGCAGTTCTTC. Encoded protein: CSEQVGHEQFF.

The chain recombines TRBV11-2 with TRBJ1-6; D unclear. The length of the CDR3 is 17 residues. Germline CDR1 is SGHAT and CDR2 is FQNNGV. Between the trimmed V and J ends, which lost 0 bases and 0 bases, there was a span of 9 bases. In nucleotides, the CDR3 is TGTGCCAGCAGCTTAGATCCCGGAAGCTCCTATAATTCACCCCTCCACTTT. This encodes CASSLDPGSSYNSPLHF.

This clonotype was recorded a few times. This chain links TRBV6-5 with TRBJ2-7; 9 positions match TRBD1. J gave up 6 bases and V 4 bases, and 7 bases lay outside the gene matches. Germline-derived CDR1 and CDR2 are MNHEY and SVGAGI. The CDR3 totals 14 residues. The chain's CDR3 is CASSWGQGRVEQYF. CDR3 nucleotides: TGTGCCAGCAGTTGGGGACAGGGAAGGGTCGAGCAGTACTTC.